The count of the clone carrying this T cell receptor (beta chain) is one. Reverse transcription of extracted RNA yielded cDNA, which provided the sequencing template. Profiled with immunoSEQ multiplex PCR; TCRdb holds only in-frame clones, not every one. Of 170,000 or so clones in the sample, roughly 59% were seen once. The data were taken from a study of CD8+ T cells in alopecia areata. Germline CDR1 reads MNHEY; CDR2 reads SMNVEV (reference sequence). V shed 3 bases, J shed 2 bases, and the junction held 5 bases outside the gene matches. The CDR3 spans 17 residues. The V call is TRBV27, the J call TRBJ2-7; 15 positions match TRBD2. Sequences were derived from CD4+ T cells sorted from blood, sampled at week 0. This sequence originates from a human donor with alopecia areata. The CDR3 loop reads CASSLGLAGGGAYEQYF. The CDR3, as DNA: TGTGCCAGCAGTTTGGGACTAGCGGGGGGTGGCGCCTACGAGCAGTACTTC.